The 27 T cell receptor beta chains in this list originate from one sample, sequenced in a study of T-cell reconstitution after alpha-beta-depleted transplantation in children. Construction of the TCRbeta library involved unique molecular identifiers. TCRdb fed the PCR reads into MiXCR, producing one record per CDR3 protein. The sample carries approximately 350,000 distinct CDR3 sequences, roughly 15% recorded once. Sequenced here: PBMCs, mostly from graft donor cells, sampled 360 days after TCRalphabeta/CD19-depleted stem cell transplant. The receptors here all came from a male patient between 2 and 15 years old who had a stem cell transplant for acute lymphoblastic leukemia, so the T cells may come from the graft donor.

This clonotype was recorded many times. The chain has TRBV20-1 and TRBJ2-1; D is perhaps TRBD2 (5 bases). The CDR3 loop spans 17 amino acids. The V end was cut by 4 bases, the J end by 2 bases, with 21 bases between. Germline V gene data show CDR1 as DFQATT and CDR2 as SNEGSKA (reference sequence). The CDR3 region has the DNA TGCAGTGCTAAGTTCGTAGCGTGGGAAATCCCCTACAATGAGCAGTTCTTC. It translates to CSAKFVAWEIPYNEQFF.

The chain combines TRBV30 with TRBJ2-1, with D possibly matching TRBD1 (5 bases). The CDR3 covers 13 residues. With 2 bases removed from V and 3 bases from J, the gap between germline ends came to 8 bases. CDR1 is GTSNPN and CDR2 is SVGIG in the germline V gene (reference sequence). The CDR3 DNA sequence: TGTGCCTGGAGTCACGACAGCTACAATGAGCAGTTCTTC. As protein: CAWSHDSYNEQFF.

The J gene is TRBJ2-1, the V gene TRBV3-1; no definite D call. CDR1 and CDR2 (germline): LGHDT, YNNKEL (reference sequence). This CDR3 has 14 residues. V lost 0 bases to trimming and J lost 7 bases, with 10 bases between them. The CDR3 region has the DNA TGTGCCAGCAGCCAAGACCGACTGGCGAATGAGCAGTTCTTC. Translated, it gives CASSQDRLANEQFF.

The chain couples TRBV7-8 to TRBJ2-5, with no clear D. With 3 bases removed from V and 1 base from J, the gap between germline ends came to 12 bases. The germline V gene has CDR1 SGHVS and CDR2 FQNEAQ. This CDR3 comprises 15 residues. The CDR3 DNA follows: TGTGCCAGCAGCTTCGGACCAAAAGCCCAAGAGACCCAGTACTTC. Translated, it gives CASSFGPKAQETQYF.

V is TRBV20-1 and J is TRBJ2-7, with TRBD2 matching 8 bases. Looked up from germline, CDR1 is DFQATT and CDR2 is SNEGSKA (reference sequence). The CDR3 totals 15 residues. Trimming took 0 bases from V and 2 from J; bases not matched to a gene: 6. The CDR3 DNA is TGCAGTGCTAGAGATTGGCGGGGGGCTACCTACGAGCAGTACTTC. Translation gives CSARDWRGATYEQYF.

J is TRBJ1-1 and V is TRBV4-1; no reliable D call. This CDR3 has 15 amino acids. V lost 3 bases and J 3 bases, leaving 14 bases between the germline ends. Germline V lookup: CDR1 MGHRA, CDR2 YSYEKL. CDR3 coding DNA: TGCGCCAGCAGCCACGGGGTTTCGATGGACACTGAAGCTTTCTTT. The encoded protein is CASSHGVSMDTEAFF.

The chain carries TRBV28 and TRBJ2-7; a possible D gene is TRBD1 (6 bases). The germline V gene has CDR1 MDHEN and CDR2 SYDVKM. Trimming cost V 6 bases and J 3 bases, with 15 bases left between them. The CDR3 extends over 14 amino acids. CDR3 coding DNA: TGTGCCAGCAGACCAGGGGTGGTCGTCTACGAGCAGTACTTC. Translating gives CASRPGVVVYEQYF.

This clonotype was seen only a few times. This chain joins TRBV20-1 and TRBJ2-3; D gene unclear. Trimming removed 4 bases from V and 2 bases from J, with 7 bases in between. Per germline, CDR1 DFQATT and CDR2 SNEGSKA (reference sequence). This CDR3 is 12 amino acids long. CDR3 DNA sequence: TGCAGTGCTAAGGCTACCACAGATACGCAGTATTTT. This sequence encodes CSAKATTDTQYF.

The chain combines TRBV20-1 with TRBJ2-7; 7 bases match TRBD2. CDR1 is DFQATT, CDR2 SNEGSKA, per germline (reference sequence). This CDR3 spans 16 amino acids. Germline trimming cut 4 bases from V and 0 bases from J; bases unmatched to any gene: 12. The CDR3 nucleotides are TGCAGTGCTATAGATCTAGCGGAAATGAGCTCCTACGAGCAGTACTTC. Amino acid sequence: CSAIDLAEMSSYEQYF.

This rearrangement joins TRBV7-6 to TRBJ2-5; D gene unclear. V was shortened by 3 bases and J by 2 bases, with 13 bases between the two germline ends. The CDR3 contains 15 residues. Germline V gene lookup returns CDR1 SGHVS and CDR2 FNYEAQ. The CDR3 DNA sequence: TGTGCCAGCAGCTTTGGGCCGACCGAGCAAGAGACCCAGTACTTC. This codes for CASSFGPTEQETQYF.

This clonotype has only a few counts. The V and J genes are TRBV12-3 or TRBV12-4 and TRBJ2-3, with D perhaps matching TRBD2 (6 bases). This CDR3 has 15 residues. V was trimmed by 5 bases and J by 4 bases, leaving 16 bases between them. The CDR3 nucleotides read TGTGCCAGCAGTGCGGGACCCGATCTCCCAGATACGCAGTATTTT. Its translation is CASSAGPDLPDTQYF.

This clonotype showed up just a few times. This chain uses TRBV7-9 with TRBJ2-2; no clear D. Germline values: CDR1 SEHNR, CDR2 FQNEAQ (reference sequence). Trimming took off 3 bases at V and 1 base at J, with 6 bases between the two ends. This CDR3 spans 14 amino acids. The CDR3, as DNA: TGTGCCAGCAGCTTGAAAGGGAACACCGGGGAGCTGTTTTTT. Translation gives CASSLKGNTGELFF.

J is TRBJ2-2 and V is TRBV30, with 13 bases identical to TRBD2. The CDR3 runs 19 residues. In germline, CDR1 is GTSNPN, CDR2 SVGIG (reference sequence). The trim removed 3 bases at V and 2 bases at J, leaving 12 bases unmatched. In nucleotides, the CDR3 is TGTGCCTGGAGGGGTCAAAGGACTAGCGGGAGAAGAAACACCGGGGAGCTGTTTTTT. Translated, it gives CAWRGQRTSGRRNTGELFF.

This clonotype appeared a few times. The chain links TRBV6-5 to TRBJ2-5; D ambiguous. Looked up from germline, CDR1 is MNHEY and CDR2 is SVGAGI. The CDR3 runs 16 residues. Trimming took 0 bases from V and 4 from J, leaving 15 bases between them. The DNA for the CDR3 is TGTGCCAGCAGTTACTCGAAGGAAGCTCGCCGAGAGACCCAGTACTTC. Its translation is CASSYSKEARRETQYF.

Ten or more counts support this clonotype. V gene TRBV10-3 combines with J gene TRBJ2-7; maybe TRBD2 (6 bases). Looked up from germline, CDR1 is ENHRY and CDR2 is SYGVKD. The CDR3 consists of 17 residues. The V end lost 1 base, the J end lost 2 bases, and 18 bases lay between the germline ends. CDR3 in amino acids: CAISEFDGRRDPYEQYF. As DNA, the CDR3 is TGTGCCATCAGTGAGTTCGACGGGCGGAGGGATCCCTACGAGCAGTACTTC.

There are a few counts of this clonotype. This sequence joins TRBV6-5 and TRBJ1-5; D possibly corresponds to TRBD1 (6 bases). Germline V CDR1 and CDR2: MNHEY, SVGAGI. Deletions cut 4 bases from V and 4 bases from J, with 11 bases between. The CDR3 loop spans 14 amino acids. The DNA of the CDR3 is TGTGCCAGCAGTTGGACACAGGGAAATCAGCCCCAGCATTTT. Translating gives CASSWTQGNQPQHF.

This clonotype was seen only a few times. V and J are TRBV9 and TRBJ2-1; D call uncertain. This CDR3 region has 16 residues. V lost 0 bases and J 5 bases, leaving 15 bases between the germline ends. Germline V gene lookup returns CDR1 SGDLS and CDR2 YYNGEE. In DNA form, the CDR3 reads TGTGCCAGCAGCGTAGGAGGTTCGGGTCCCGACAATGAGCAGTTCTTC. Protein product: CASSVGGSGPDNEQFF.

The rearrangement uses TRBV4-1 and TRBJ2-3; D remains unclear. This CDR3 has 13 amino acids. V shed 0 bases and J shed 5 bases, with 6 bases lying between them. Germline values: CDR1 MGHRA, CDR2 YSYEKL. The CDR3 reads CASSQDGVDTQYF. In DNA, the CDR3 is TGCGCCAGCAGCCAAGATGGGGTAGATACGCAGTATTTT.

This clonotype showed up just a few times. This chain joins TRBV6-2 or TRBV6-3 and TRBJ2-1, with 11 bases fitting TRBD2. CDR1 MNHEY and CDR2 SVGEGT come from the germline V gene. This CDR3 spans 19 amino acids. Trimming at V came to 2 bases and at J to 4 bases, leaving 13 bases not matched to a gene. The CDR3 region is CASSYPEAVAGGPYNEQFF. The CDR3 DNA reads TGTGCCAGCAGTTACCCAGAAGCCGTAGCGGGAGGGCCATACAATGAGCAGTTCTTC.

The chain couples TRBV23-1 to TRBJ2-1; 13 bases align to TRBD2. TRBV23-1 is an ORF, with its function uncertain. This CDR3 is built from 16 residues. V gave up 0 bases and J gave up 6 bases; unmatched junction bases: 2. The CDR3 DNA sequence: TGCGCCAGCAGTCAATCGGGACTAGCGGGATTCAATGAGCAGTTCTTC. It is translated as CASSQSGLAGFNEQFF.

This chain links TRBV20-1 with TRBJ2-7; 10 positions agree with TRBD1. Germline trimming cut 0 bases from V and 6 bases from J; bases unmatched to any gene: 8. Germline V gene lookup returns CDR1 DFQATT and CDR2 SNEGSKA (reference sequence). The CDR3 has 15 residues. In nucleotides, the CDR3 is TGCAGTGCTAGAGATTGGACCGGGACAGGGGTCGAGCAGTACTTC. It specifies CSARDWTGTGVEQYF.

The chain links TRBV30 to TRBJ1-6, with D perhaps matching TRBD1 (6 bases). Deletions cut 3 bases from V and 7 bases from J, with 22 bases between. This CDR3 is 17 amino acids long. Germline V gene sequence: CDR1 GTSNPN, CDR2 SVGIG (reference sequence). The CDR3 DNA is TGTGCCTGGAGCCTACGGACAGCCTCCTTACTAAATTCACCCCTCCACTTT. This translates into CAWSLRTASLLNSPLHF. The variable domain in full, completed from reference TRBV30 and TRBJ1-6, reads SQTIHQWPATLVQPVGSPLSLECTVEGTSNPNLYWYRQAAGRGLQLLFYSVGIGQISSEVPQNLSASRPQDRQFILSSKKLLLSDSGFYLCAWSLRTASLLNSPLHFGNGTRLTVT.

The chain combines TRBV5-8 with TRBJ2-5, with TRBD1 matching over 9 bases. This CDR3 has 14 amino acids. Unmatched junction bases numbered 4, after V lost 3 bases and J lost 4 bases. Germline V gene lookup returns CDR1 SGHTS and CDR2 YDEGEE. The CDR3 bases are TGTGCCAGCAGCTACCGGACAGGGGCAGAGACCCAGTACTTC. This encodes CASSYRTGAETQYF.

The chain combines TRBV4-1 with TRBJ2-3; D may be TRBD1 or TRBD2 (6 bases each). The CDR3 spans 20 residues. Germline V lookup: CDR1 MGHRA, CDR2 YSYEKL. The V end was cut by 10 bases, the J end by 1 base, with 33 bases between. CDR3 protein: CATSWKAAKNGGPGTDTQYF. As DNA, the CDR3 is TGCGCCACCTCCTGGAAAGCAGCCAAGAACGGGGGCCCTGGCACAGATACGCAGTATTTT.

The V and J genes are TRBV7-9 and TRBJ2-7, with D tentatively TRBD1 (5 bases). CDR1 SEHNR and CDR2 FQNEAQ come from the germline V gene (reference sequence). Trimming cost V 6 bases and J 1 base, with 16 bases left between them. This CDR3 is 15 amino acids long. This CDR3 reads CASSPRGAVSYEQYF. CDR3 in DNA: TGTGCCAGCAGTCCAAGGGGCGCGGTTTCCTACGAGCAGTACTTC.

The table lists this clonotype with a few counts. The V and J genes are TRBV4-3 and TRBJ1-6; D uncertain. The ends were cut back, 2 bases at V and 6 bases at J, with 8 bases in the middle. The germline gives CDR1 LGHNA, CDR2 YSLEER. The CDR3 covers 14 residues. CDR3 DNA sequence: TGCGCCAGCAGCCAATTTGACCGTAATTCACCCCTCCACTTT. Amino acid sequence: CASSQFDRNSPLHF.

This clonotype has only a few counts. The genes are TRBV5-1 and TRBJ2-2; 9 positions match TRBD2. CDR3 length equals 15 residues. J was trimmed by 6 bases and V by 0 bases; bases with no gene match: 3. Germline CDR1 and CDR2: SGHRS and YFSETQ. This CDR3 is CASSLVGTSSGELFF. DNA for the CDR3: TGCGCCAGCAGCTTGGTTGGGACTAGCTCCGGGGAGCTGTTTTTT.